This TCR beta chain was found in a study of radiotherapy plus CTLA-4 blockade in lung cancer. The repertoire was sequenced with immunoSEQ multiplex PCR; TCRdb's copy has only in-frame clones and lacks some. The table has 65,000 to 95,000 clones, around 90% seen once. The source material was peripheral blood, sampled from a patient treated with radiotherapy plus ipilimumab. This TCR was recovered from a human donor with non-small cell lung cancer who had stable disease on radiotherapy plus ipilimumab.

CDR3 sequence (DNA): TGTGCCAGCAGCCCGTATGACAGGGCCAGCAATCAGCCCCAGCATTTT. This gives the protein CASSPYDRASNQPQHF. The chain is built from TRBV7-8 and TRBJ1-5; TRBD1 matches at 7 bases. V gave up 5 bases and J gave up 1 base; unmatched junction bases: 8. This CDR3 region has 16 residues. The germline gives CDR1 SGHVS, CDR2 FQNEAQ. Complete variable domain (other parts from reference TRBV7-8 and TRBJ1-5): GAGVSQSPRYKVAKRGQDVALRCDPISGHVSLFWYQQALGQGPEFLTYFQNEAQLDKSGLPSDRFFAERPEGSVSTLKIQRTQQEDSAVYLCASSPYDRASNQPQHFGDGTRLSIL.